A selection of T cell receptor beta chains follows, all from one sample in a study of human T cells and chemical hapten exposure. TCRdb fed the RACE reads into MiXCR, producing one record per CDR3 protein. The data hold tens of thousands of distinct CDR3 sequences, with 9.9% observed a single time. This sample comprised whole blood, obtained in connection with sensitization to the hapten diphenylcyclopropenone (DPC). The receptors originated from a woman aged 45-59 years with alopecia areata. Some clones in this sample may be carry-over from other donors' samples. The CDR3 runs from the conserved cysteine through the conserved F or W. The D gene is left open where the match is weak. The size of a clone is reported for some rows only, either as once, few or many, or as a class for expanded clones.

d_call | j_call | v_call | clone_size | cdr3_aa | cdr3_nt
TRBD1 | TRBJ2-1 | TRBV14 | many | CASSQGTGWQFF | TGTGCCAGCAGCCAAGGGACAGGGTGGCAGTTCTTC
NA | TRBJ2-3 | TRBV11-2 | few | CASSLELSGFTDTQYF | TGTGCCAGCAGCTTAGAACTCAGCGGTTTCACAGATACGCAGTATTTT
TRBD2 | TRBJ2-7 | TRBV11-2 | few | CASSFRTSGSYEQYF | TGTGCCAGCAGCTTTCGGACTAGCGGCTCCTACGAGCAGTACTTC
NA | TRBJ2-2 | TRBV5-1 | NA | CASSLSNGAGELFF | TGCGCCAGCAGCTTGTCAAATGGGGCCGGGGAGCTGTTTTTT
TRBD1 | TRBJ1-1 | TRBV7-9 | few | CASSKGQPNTEAFF | TGTGCCAGCAGCAAGGGACAGCCGAACACTGAAGCTTTCTTT
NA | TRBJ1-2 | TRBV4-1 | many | CASSQDRKKGYGYTF | TGCGCCAGCAGCCAAGATCGGAAGAAGGGCTATGGCTACACCTTC
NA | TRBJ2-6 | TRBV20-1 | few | CSARGDAGRQGTGANVLTF | TGCAGTGCTAGAGGAGATGCAGGGCGTCAAGGAACTGGGGCCAACGTCCTGACTTTC
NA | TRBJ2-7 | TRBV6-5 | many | CASSYNGGEQYF | TGTGCCAGCAGTTACAACGGGGGTGAGCAGTACTTC
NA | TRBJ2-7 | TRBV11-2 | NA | CASSLRDRSSYEQYF | TGTGCCAGCAGCTTGCGGGACAGAAGCTCCTACGAGCAGTACTTC
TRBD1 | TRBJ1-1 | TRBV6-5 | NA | CASSYGSGQTGTEAFF | TGTGCCAGCAGTTACGGCTCGGGACAGACCGGGACTGAAGCTTTCTTT
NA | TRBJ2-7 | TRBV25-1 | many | CASSVPSQGTYEQYF | TGTGCCAGCAGTGTCCCCTCTCAGGGGACCTACGAGCAGTACTTC
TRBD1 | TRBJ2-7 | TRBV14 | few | CASSQGDHGTGKSTPYEQYF | TGTGCCAGCAGCCAAGGAGATCACGGGACAGGGAAATCGACGCCCTACGAGCAGTACTTC
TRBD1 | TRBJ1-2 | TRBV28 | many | CASSSTGGLIGGYTF | TGTGCCAGCAGTTCAACAGGGGGTCTAATCGGTGGCTACACCTTC
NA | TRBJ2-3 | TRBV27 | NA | CASSPGWSTDTQYF | TGTGCCAGCAGTCCAGGATGGAGCACAGATACGCAGTATTTT
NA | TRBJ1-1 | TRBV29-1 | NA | CSGGEFLNTEAFF | TGCAGCGGAGGAGAATTTTTGAACACTGAAGCTTTCTTT
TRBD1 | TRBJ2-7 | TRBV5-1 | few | CASSTGTGNLEQYF | TGCGCCAGCTCCACCGGGACAGGGAATCTCGAGCAGTACTTC
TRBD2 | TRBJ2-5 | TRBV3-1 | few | CASSRRTSGGETQYF | TGTGCCAGCAGCCGCCGGACTAGCGGGGGAGAGACCCAGTACTTC
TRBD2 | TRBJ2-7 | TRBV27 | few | CASSSAPGLAYEQYF | TGTGCCAGCAGTTCGGCACCGGGACTAGCCTACGAGCAGTACTTC
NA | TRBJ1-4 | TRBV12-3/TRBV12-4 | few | CASSRQVFPNEKLFF | TGTGCCAGCAGTCGACAGGTTTTTCCTAATGAAAAACTGTTTTTT
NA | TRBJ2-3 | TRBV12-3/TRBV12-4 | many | CASNSQGDTQYF | TGTGCCAGCAATTCACAGGGCGATACGCAGTATTTT
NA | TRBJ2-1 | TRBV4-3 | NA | CASSQAQENEQFF | TGCGCCAGCAGCCAAGCTCAGGAAAATGAGCAGTTCTTC
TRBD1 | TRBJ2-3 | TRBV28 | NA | CASSHRGDRVKKTDTQYF | TGTGCCAGCAGTCACCGCGGGGACAGGGTAAAAAAGACAGATACGCAGTATTTT
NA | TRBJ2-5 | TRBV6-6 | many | CASSYQGLEGGETQYF | TGTGCCAGCAGTTACCAGGGACTGGAGGGTGGCGAGACCCAGTACTTC
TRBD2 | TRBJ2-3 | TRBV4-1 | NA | CASSPRSGGSADTQYF | TGCGCCAGCAGCCCGCGTAGCGGGGGGAGCGCAGATACGCAGTATTTT
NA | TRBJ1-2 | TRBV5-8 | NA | CASSLVQMVAGYTF | TGTGCCAGCAGCTTGGTTCAAATGGTTGCTGGCTACACCTTC
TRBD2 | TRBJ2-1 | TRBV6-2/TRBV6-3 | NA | CASSDQLAGQFF | TGTGCCAGCAGTGACCAACTAGCGGGGCAGTTCTTC
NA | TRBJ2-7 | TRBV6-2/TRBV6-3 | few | CASSYPPYEQYF | TGTGCCAGCAGTTATCCCCCCTACGAGCAGTACTTC
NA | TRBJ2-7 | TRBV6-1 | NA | CASTASNSYEQYF | TGTGCCAGCACCGCATCGAACTCCTACGAGCAGTACTTC
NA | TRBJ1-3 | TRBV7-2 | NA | CASKGSGNTIYF | TGTGCCAGCAAAGGGTCTGGAAACACCATATATTTT
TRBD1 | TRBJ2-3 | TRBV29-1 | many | CSVPTGRVTDTQYF | TGCAGCGTTCCGACAGGGCGGGTCACAGATACGCAGTATTTT
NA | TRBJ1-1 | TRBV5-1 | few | CASSLGPSNTEAFF | TGCGCCAGCAGCTTAGGCCCGTCCAACACTGAAGCTTTCTTT
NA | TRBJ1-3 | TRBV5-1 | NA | CASSLDSTGNTIYF | TGCGCCAGCAGCTTGGACAGCACTGGAAACACCATATATTTT
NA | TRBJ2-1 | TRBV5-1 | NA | CASGLYLSYNEQFF | TGCGCCAGCGGATTGTACCTCTCCTACAATGAGCAGTTCTTC
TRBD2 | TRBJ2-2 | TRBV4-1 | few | CASSRAASGSYTGELFF | TGCGCCAGCAGCCGAGCGGCTAGCGGGTCCTATACCGGGGAGCTGTTTTTT
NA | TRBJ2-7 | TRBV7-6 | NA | CASSLGTVYEQYF | TGTGCCAGCAGCTTAGGGACAGTCTACGAGCAGTACTTC
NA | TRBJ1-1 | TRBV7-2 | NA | CASSLETGLSTEAFF | TGTGCCAGCAGCTTAGAGACGGGACTGAGCACTGAAGCTTTCTTT
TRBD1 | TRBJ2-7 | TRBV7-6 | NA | CASSQTTASGGPNYEQYF | TGTGCCAGCAGCCAAACGACAGCCTCAGGGGGTCCGAACTACGAGCAGTACTTC
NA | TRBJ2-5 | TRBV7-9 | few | CASSPRFYRQETQYF | TGTGCCAGCAGCCCCCGGTTCTACAGACAAGAGACCCAGTACTTC
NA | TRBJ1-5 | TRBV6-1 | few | CASSEAGNRHQPQHF | TGTGCCAGCAGTGAAGCTGGAAACCGACATCAGCCCCAGCATTTT
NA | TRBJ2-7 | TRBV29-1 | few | CSVETSISYEQYF | TGCAGCGTTGAAACCAGTATCTCCTACGAGCAGTACTTC
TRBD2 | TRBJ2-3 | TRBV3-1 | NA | CASSQASGAPDTQYF | TGTGCCAGCAGCCAAGCTAGCGGAGCCCCCGATACGCAGTATTTT
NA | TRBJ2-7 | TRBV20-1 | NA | CSAPPGLSGAGQYF | TGCAGTGCTCCCCCGGGGCTCTCGGGGGCGGGTCAGTACTTC